Listed below are T cell receptor beta chains from one sample, sequenced in a study of blood T cell repertoires in COVID-19. Profiled with immunoSEQ multiplex PCR; TCRdb holds only in-frame clones, not every one. The sample shows roughly 250,000 clones, about 87% of them seen only once. Sequenced: PBMCs or T cells enriched from blood (not recorded which). Receptors originate from a woman between 40 and 50 years old who had been exposed to COVID-19. Both conserved end residues are part of each CDR3. D genes are given only for firm matches. Expanded clones are given a class, and other clones once, few, many or no size at all.

>TRBJ2-2|TRBD2|-|TRBV6-2/TRBV6-3
CASSLPGGSGELFF
TGTGCCAGCAGCCTCCCGGGGGGATCCGGGGAGCTGTTTTTT
>TRBJ1-5|TRBD1|few|TRBV28
CATSTQQGQPQHF
TGTGCCACCTCTACCCAACAGGGGCAGCCCCAGCATTTT
>TRBJ1-1|-|-|TRBV28
CASAWAGENTEAFF
TGTGCCAGCGCCTGGGCAGGGGAGAACACTGAAGCTTTCTTT
>TRBJ2-3|TRBD1|-|TRBV7-9
CASSLLKGASTDTQYF
TGTGCCAGCAGCTTATTGAAGGGGGCCTCCACAGATACGCAGTATTTT
>TRBJ2-7|TRBD1|-|TRBV7-2
CASSLAGQEAWYEQYF
TGTGCCAGCAGCTTAGCAGGACAGGAGGCGTGGTACGAGCAGTACTTC
>TRBJ2-7|-|-|TRBV4-3
CASSQRGSAYEQYF
TGCGCCAGCAGCCAAAGGGGGAGCGCCTACGAGCAGTACTTC
>TRBJ1-5|-|once|TRBV3-1/TRBV3-2
CASSQGGARVIAQHF
TGTGCCAGCAGCCAAGGCGGGGCGCGGGTAATTGCCCAGCATTTT
>TRBJ1-6|TRBD1|-|TRBV18
CASSPFDRGNNSPLHF
TGTGCCAGCTCACCCTTTGACAGGGGTAATAATTCACCCCTCCACTTT
>TRBJ1-2|TRBD1|-|TRBV5-4
CASSLPGTGGKGYTF
TGTGCCAGCAGCTTGCCTGGGACAGGGGGCAAAGGCTACACCTTC
>TRBJ2-1|-|-|TRBV7-2
CASSLGRAAEQFF
TGTGCCAGCAGCTTAGGGCGGGCGGCTGAGCAGTTCTTC
>TRBJ2-1|TRBD2|-|TRBV6-1
CASSESVAGKGEQFF
TGTGCCAGCAGTGAAAGTGTAGCGGGCAAAGGGGAGCAGTTCTTC
>TRBJ2-5|-|-|TRBV19
CASSTTGKETQYF
TGTGCCAGTAGTACTACAGGGAAGGAGACCCAGTACTTC
>TRBJ1-4|-|-|TRBV28
CASRVGRTTATNEKLFF
TGTGCCAGCAGAGTAGGTAGGACTACAGCAACTAATGAAAAACTGTTTTTT
>TRBJ2-1|-|-|TRBV4-3
CASSQGETSSKDEQFF
TGCGCCAGCAGCCAAGGGGAGACAAGTTCGAAAGATGAGCAGTTCTTC
>TRBJ2-3|TRBD2|-|TRBV6-2/TRBV6-3
CASSYPSGRASTDTQYF
TGTGCCAGCAGTTACCCTAGCGGGAGAGCTAGCACAGATACGCAGTATTTT
>TRBJ1-1|TRBD1|-|TRBV5-6
CASSTGTAEAFF
TGTGCCAGCAGCACCGGGACAGCTGAAGCTTTCTTT
>TRBJ2-5|TRBD2|few|TRBV5-4
CASSLGSSGQETQYF
TGTGCCAGCAGCTTGGGGAGTAGCGGGCAAGAGACCCAGTACTTC
>TRBJ1-2|-|few|TRBV20-1
CSASRGRGTNYGYTF
TGCAGTGCTAGTAGGGGCAGGGGCACTAACTATGGCTACACCTTC
>TRBJ2-5|TRBD1|-|TRBV14
CASSQDRSKGAGETQYF
TGTGCCAGCAGCCAAGATAGGTCCAAGGGGGCTGGGGAGACCCAGTACTTC
>TRBJ2-7|TRBD1|-|TRBV5-4
CASSFRQGDYEQYF
TGTGCCAGCAGCTTTAGACAGGGCGACTACGAGCAGTACTTC
>TRBJ1-2|-|-|TRBV6-4
CASSEREAAPNHGYTF
TGTGCCAGCAGTGAAAGGGAGGCGGCACCAAACCATGGCTACACCTTC
>TRBJ1-2|-|-|TRBV28
CASSLWSPTGRAGYTF
TGTGCCAGCAGTTTATGGTCCCCAACGGGGAGGGCTGGCTACACCTTC
>TRBJ1-5|TRBD1|-|TRBV24-1
CATKDRDDNQPQHF
TGTGCCACCAAGGACAGGGATGACAATCAGCCCCAGCATTTT
>TRBJ1-6|TRBD1|-|TRBV30
CACNTGTGGSYNSPLHF
TGTGCCTGTAATACCGGGACAGGGGGATCCTATAATTCACCCCTCCACTTT
>TRBJ1-2|TRBD1|-|TRBV27
CASSLQGDYGYTF
TGTGCCAGCAGTTTACAGGGGGACTATGGCTACACCTTC
>TRBJ2-5|TRBD2|-|TRBV6-2/TRBV6-3
CASSYASGRHQETQYF
TGTGCCAGCAGTTATGCTAGCGGGAGGCACCAAGAGACCCAGTACTTC
>TRBJ2-5|TRBD2|-|TRBV6-5
CASESSGGAAETQYF
TGTGCCAGCGAATCTAGCGGGGGGGCAGCGGAGACCCAGTACTTC
>TRBJ2-5|-|-|TRBV7-3
CASSLIGGGLSQETQYF
TGTGCCAGCAGCTTAATCGGCGGGGGCCTTTCCCAAGAGACCCAGTACTTC
>TRBJ1-2|-|-|TRBV12-2
CASRLVGKYGYTF
TGTGCAAGTCGCTTGGTCGGGAAGTATGGCTACACCTTC
>TRBJ2-1|TRBD1|-|TRBV24-1
CATRPGQGSYNEQFF
TGTGCCACCAGACCGGGACAGGGCTCCTACAATGAGCAGTTCTTC
>TRBJ2-3|-|-|TRBV12-1
CASSFDAGLNTQYF
TGTGCCAGCAGCTTTGATGCGGGGCTGAATACGCAGTATTTT
>TRBJ1-1|TRBD1|-|TRBV7-3
CASSFNPGGNTEAFF
TGTGCCAGCAGCTTCAATCCAGGGGGGAACACTGAAGCTTTCTTT
>TRBJ2-2|-|-|TRBV2
CASETGTTNTGELFF
TGTGCCAGCGAAACCGGGACAACGAACACCGGGGAGCTGTTTTTT